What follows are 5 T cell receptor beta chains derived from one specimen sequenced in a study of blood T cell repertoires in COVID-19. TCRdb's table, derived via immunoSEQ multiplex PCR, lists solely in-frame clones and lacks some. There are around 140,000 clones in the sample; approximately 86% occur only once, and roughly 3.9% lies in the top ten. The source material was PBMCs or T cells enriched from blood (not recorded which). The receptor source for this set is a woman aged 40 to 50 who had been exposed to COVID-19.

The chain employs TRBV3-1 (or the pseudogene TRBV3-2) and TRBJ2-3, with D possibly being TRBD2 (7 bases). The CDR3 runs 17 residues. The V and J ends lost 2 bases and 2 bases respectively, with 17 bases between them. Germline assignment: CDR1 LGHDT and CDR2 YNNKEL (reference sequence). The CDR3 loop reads CASSQIGGDGYTDTQYF. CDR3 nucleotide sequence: TGTGCCAGCAGCCAAATAGGGGGGGACGGGTACACAGATACGCAGTATTTT.

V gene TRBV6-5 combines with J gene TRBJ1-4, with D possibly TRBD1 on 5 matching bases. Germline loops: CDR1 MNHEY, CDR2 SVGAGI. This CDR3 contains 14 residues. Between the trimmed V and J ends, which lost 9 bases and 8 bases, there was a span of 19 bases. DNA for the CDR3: TGTGCCAGTAGAGTACTCCGGGGGGACGAAAAACTGTTTTTT. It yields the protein CASRVLRGDEKLFF.

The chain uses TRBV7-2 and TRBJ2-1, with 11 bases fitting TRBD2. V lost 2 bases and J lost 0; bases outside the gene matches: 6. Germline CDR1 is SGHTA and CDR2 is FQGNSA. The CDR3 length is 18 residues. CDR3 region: CASSLLAGGPSSYNEQFF. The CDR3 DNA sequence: TGTGCCAGCAGCTTACTAGCGGGGGGCCCTAGCTCCTACAATGAGCAGTTCTTC.

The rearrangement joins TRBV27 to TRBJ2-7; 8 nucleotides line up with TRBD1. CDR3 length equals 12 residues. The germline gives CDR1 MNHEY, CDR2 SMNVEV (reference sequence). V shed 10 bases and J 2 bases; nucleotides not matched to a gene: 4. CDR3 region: CATADRAYEQYF. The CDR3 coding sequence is TGTGCCACGGCGGACAGGGCCTACGAGCAGTACTTC.

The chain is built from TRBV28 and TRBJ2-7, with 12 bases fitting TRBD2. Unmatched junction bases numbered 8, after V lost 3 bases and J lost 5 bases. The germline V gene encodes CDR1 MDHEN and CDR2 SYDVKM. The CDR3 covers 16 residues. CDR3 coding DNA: TGTGCCAGCAGTTTCTCGACTAGCGGGAGTATCGACGAGCAGTACTTC. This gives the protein CASSFSTSGSIDEQYF.